Below, one TCR beta chain is given with its context. The target antigen is unknown. These data are taken from a study of T-cell reconstitution after alpha-beta-depleted transplantation in children. Overall study findings and caveats: It was newly produced T cells that mostly accounted for T-cell counts and diversity one year after transplant.

The TCRbeta library incorporated unique molecular identifiers. TCRdb itself ran the PCR reads through MiXCR, one entry per CDR3 protein. Of 55,000 to 65,000 distinct CDR3 sequences listed, 40% to 45% were seen once; the top ten hold roughly 98%. This specimen was PBMCs, mostly from graft donor cells, taken 360 days after TCRalphabeta/CD19-depleted stem cell transplant. This clonotype was sampled from a male patient aged 5 to 17 who had a stem cell transplant for acute lymphoblastic leukemia, so the T cells may come from the graft donor.

The CDR3 DNA reads as TGTGCCAGCAGTTACTGGCTAGCGGTAACCTACAATGAGCAGTTCTTC. Amino acids: CASSYWLAVTYNEQFF. This sequence joins TRBV6-2 or TRBV6-3 and TRBJ2-1; 7 positions agree with TRBD2. The CDR3 consists of 16 residues. After removal of 1 base from V and 2 bases from J, the junction contained 5 bases not matched to a gene. Germline V CDR1 and CDR2: MNHEY, SVGEGT.